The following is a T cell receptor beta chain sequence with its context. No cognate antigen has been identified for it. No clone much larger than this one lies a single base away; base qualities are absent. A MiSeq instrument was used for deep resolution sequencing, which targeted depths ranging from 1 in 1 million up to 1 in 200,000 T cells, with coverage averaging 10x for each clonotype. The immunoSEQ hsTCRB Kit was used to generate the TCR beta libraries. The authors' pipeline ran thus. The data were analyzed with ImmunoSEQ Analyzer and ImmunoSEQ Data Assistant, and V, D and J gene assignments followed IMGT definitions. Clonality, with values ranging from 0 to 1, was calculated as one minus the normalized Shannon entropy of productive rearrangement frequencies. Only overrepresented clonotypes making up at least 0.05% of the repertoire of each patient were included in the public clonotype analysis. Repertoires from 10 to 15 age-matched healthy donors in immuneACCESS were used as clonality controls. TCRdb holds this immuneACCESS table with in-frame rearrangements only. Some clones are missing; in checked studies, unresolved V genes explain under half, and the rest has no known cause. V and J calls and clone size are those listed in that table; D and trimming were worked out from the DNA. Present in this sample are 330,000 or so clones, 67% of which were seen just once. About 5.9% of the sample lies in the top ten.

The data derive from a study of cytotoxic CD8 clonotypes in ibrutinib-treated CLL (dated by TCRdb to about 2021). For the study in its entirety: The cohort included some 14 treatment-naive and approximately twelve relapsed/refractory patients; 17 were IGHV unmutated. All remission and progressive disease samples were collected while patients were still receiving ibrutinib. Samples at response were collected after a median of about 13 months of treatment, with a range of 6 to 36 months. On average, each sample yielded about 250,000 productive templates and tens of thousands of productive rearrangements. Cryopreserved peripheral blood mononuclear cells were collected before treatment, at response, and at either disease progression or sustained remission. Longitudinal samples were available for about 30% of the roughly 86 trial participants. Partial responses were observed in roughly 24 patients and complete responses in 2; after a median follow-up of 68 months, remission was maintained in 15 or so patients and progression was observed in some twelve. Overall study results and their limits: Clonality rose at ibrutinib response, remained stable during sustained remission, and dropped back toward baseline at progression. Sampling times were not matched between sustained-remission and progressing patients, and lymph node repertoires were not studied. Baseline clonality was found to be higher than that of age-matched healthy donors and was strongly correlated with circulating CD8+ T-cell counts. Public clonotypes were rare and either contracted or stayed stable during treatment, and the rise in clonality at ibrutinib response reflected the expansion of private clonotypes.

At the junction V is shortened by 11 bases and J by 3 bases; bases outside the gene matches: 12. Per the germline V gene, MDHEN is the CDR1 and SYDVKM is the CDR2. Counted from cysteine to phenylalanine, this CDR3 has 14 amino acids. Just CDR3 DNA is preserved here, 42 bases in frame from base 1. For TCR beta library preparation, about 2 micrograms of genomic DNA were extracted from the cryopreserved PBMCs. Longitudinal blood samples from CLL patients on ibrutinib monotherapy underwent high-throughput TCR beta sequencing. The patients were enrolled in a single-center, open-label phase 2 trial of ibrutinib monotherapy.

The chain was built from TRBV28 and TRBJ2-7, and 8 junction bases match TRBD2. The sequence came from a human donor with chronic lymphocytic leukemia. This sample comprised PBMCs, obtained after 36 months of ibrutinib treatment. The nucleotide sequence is TGTGCCGTACAAAGGGGCAGCGGGAGCTACGAGCAGTACTTC. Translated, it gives CAVQRGSGSYEQYF. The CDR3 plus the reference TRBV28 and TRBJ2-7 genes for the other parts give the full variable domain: DVKVTQSSRYLVKRTGEKVFLECVQDMDHENMFWYRQDPGLGLRLIYFSYDVKMKEKGDIPEGYSVSREKKERFSLILESASTNQTSMYLCAVQRGSGSYEQYFGPGTRLTVT.